A selection of T cell receptor beta chains follows, all from one sample in a study of OX40 agonist ivuxolimab in advanced cancers. TCRdb's copy holds only in-frame clones and misses some; the assay was immunoSEQ multiplex PCR. Among about 27,000 clones, around 81% were seen once, and the ten largest hold roughly 32%. The sample in question was CD4+ or CD8+ T cells sorted from blood, obtained in a trial of the OX40 agonist ivuxolimab. The receptor source for this set is an adult with an advanced solid tumor such as melanoma, head and neck, liver or kidney cancer. CDR3s include the opening cysteine and the closing phenylalanine or tryptophan. D genes are given only for firm matches. A clone size is listed for some rows: how often the clone was seen (once, few, many), or a class if it is expanded.

15	TRBV19	-	TRBD1	TRBJ2-7	TGTGCCAGTAGTATAGAAGGGACAGTTGCCTACGAGCAGTACTTC	CASSIEGTVAYEQYF
14	TRBV5-5	-	-	TRBJ2-3	TGTGCCAGCAGCTTGGTGGGAACTACAGATACGCAGTATTTT	CASSLVGTTDTQYF
13	TRBV9	-	-	TRBJ2-7	TGTGCCAGCAGCGCGCCTGTTTCTGACGAGCAGTACTTC	CASSAPVSDEQYF
13	TRBV5-1	-	-	TRBJ1-5	TGCGCCAGCAGCACAGGGATAAATCAGCCCCAGCATTTT	CASSTGINQPQHF
15	TRBV29-1	-	TRBD2	TRBJ2-5	TGCAGCGTTGTTTCGGGGGGGCTGTTCCAAGAGACCCAGTACTTC	CSVVSGGLFQETQYF
14	TRBV19	-	-	TRBJ2-5	TGTGCCAGTAGTATTAGGGCCGAACAAGAGACCCAGTACTTC	CASSIRAEQETQYF
17	TRBV5-6	-	TRBD1	TRBJ2-1	TGTGCCAGCAGCTTGGGTTACGGGACAGGGTTTTGGGATGAGCAGTTCTTC	CASSLGYGTGFWDEQFF
20	TRBV19	-	TRBD1	TRBJ2-6	TGTGCCAGTAGTATAGATCCCCCGGGACAGTATTTCTCTGGGGCCAACGTCCTGACTTTC	CASSIDPPGQYFSGANVLTF
15	TRBV10-3	-	-	TRBJ2-3	TGTGCCATCAGTGAGGAAGCGGCTAGCACAGATACGCAGTATTTT	CAISEEAASTDTQYF
15	TRBV7-2	few	-	TRBJ1-2	TGTGCCAGCAACTCATTTACGTGGGGGCCGGGCGGCTACACCTTC	CASNSFTWGPGGYTF
14	TRBV2	-	-	TRBJ2-7	TGTGCCAGCAGTGATGGGCAGAACTCCTACGAGCAGTACTTC	CASSDGQNSYEQYF
16	TRBV5-6	-	-	TRBJ2-3	TGTGCCAGCAGCCTGGGGGCAGGGGCTAGCACAGATACGCAGTATTTT	CASSLGAGASTDTQYF
13	TRBV2	-	-	TRBJ2-3	TGTGCCAGCAGTGACTTCGGCACAGATACGCAGTATTTT	CASSDFGTDTQYF
16	TRBV7-3	-	TRBD1	TRBJ1-1	TGTGCCAGCAGCCCGAGACAGGGCGGGAGTACCACTGAAGCTTTCTTT	CASSPRQGGSTTEAFF
17	TRBV2	-	-	TRBJ1-2	TGTGCCAGCAGCTTAGGCCCGGGGGGGGCGCGGGATGATGGCTACACCTTC	CASSLGPGGARDDGYTF
14	TRBV5-1	-	TRBD1	TRBJ2-7	TGCGCCAGCAGTCCGGACAGGATTACCTACGAGCAGTACTTC	CASSPDRITYEQYF
12	TRBV30	few	-	TRBJ2-1	TGTGCCTGGAATGGTGCAGGGAATGAGCAGTTCTTC	CAWNGAGNEQFF
16	TRBV5-4	-	TRBD1	TRBJ2-4	TGTGCCAGCAGCCCCGGGACAGGGTTTTCCAAAAACATTCAGTACTTC	CASSPGTGFSKNIQYF
17	TRBV11-2	-	TRBD1	TRBJ1-2	TGTGCCAGCAGCTTAGATCCTTCAGGGGGCAGAGACTATGGCTACACCTTC	CASSLDPSGGRDYGYTF
16	TRBV7-9	-	-	TRBJ2-3	TGTGCCAGCAGCTTAGGGAGGGGACGGACCACAGATACGCAGTATTTT	CASSLGRGRTTDTQYF
15	TRBV28	once	TRBD1	TRBJ2-1	TGTGCCAGCAGTTTTTGGCAGGGGGCCTACAATGAGCAGTTCTTC	CASSFWQGAYNEQFF
14	TRBV12-5	few	-	TRBJ2-2	TGTGCTAGTGGTTTGGCGGGGAACACCGGGGAGCTGTTTTTT	CASGLAGNTGELFF
16	TRBV5-4	-	-	TRBJ1-3	TGTGCCAGCAGCTTGGGTCTCCAGTCCTCTGGAAACACCATATATTTT	CASSLGLQSSGNTIYF
13	TRBV5-1	few	-	TRBJ2-1	TGCGCCAGCAGCTTGGGGTCAGGGAAAGAGCAGTTCTTC	CASSLGSGKEQFF
12	TRBV7-9	-	-	TRBJ2-7	TGTGCCAGCAGGGGAAGGGAACTCGAGCAGTACTTC	CASRGRELEQYF
15	TRBV15	once	TRBD2	TRBJ2-5	TGTGCCACCAGCAGTAGCGGGGGGGCCTTGGAGACCCAGTACTTC	CATSSSGGALETQYF
15	TRBV27	-	TRBD2	TRBJ2-7	TGTGCCAGCAGACCCATAGCGGGAGGGCGATACGAGCAGTACTTC	CASRPIAGGRYEQYF
16	TRBV4-2	-	-	TRBJ2-1	TGTGCCAGCAGCCAAGTCCAAGCTGTTATGGAGGACCAGCAGTTCTTC	CASSQVQAVMEDQQFF